One sample yielded the 14 T cell receptor beta chains listed below, sequenced in a study of T cell responses to AZD1222 COVID-19 vaccine. Assay used: immunoSEQ multiplex PCR; TCRdb lists only in-frame clones, some missing. In the table there are about 120,000 clones, 75% to 90% of which are singletons. Sequenced here: peripheral blood, sampled on day 0 of AZD1222 vaccination. The receptor set was obtained from an adult in good health.

This clone turned up a few times. The chain uses TRBV9 and TRBJ2-1; 11 positions agree with TRBD2. The CDR3 is made up of 17 amino acids. Per the germline V gene, CDR1 is SGDLS and CDR2 is YYNGEE. V lost 0 bases to trimming and J lost 4 bases; unmatched junction nucleotides: 6. The CDR3 reads CASSVVSRTSGYNEQFF. The CDR3 region has the DNA TGTGCCAGCAGCGTAGTGTCCAGGACTAGCGGGTACAATGAGCAGTTCTTC.

The rearrangement uses TRBV11-2 and TRBJ2-4, with D uncertain. Germline CDR1 is SGHAT and CDR2 is FQNNGV. This CDR3 contains 15 residues. Trimming stripped 5 bases from V and 0 bases from J, with 11 bases between. CDR3 residues: CASSPHSVAKNIQYF. CDR3 in DNA: TGTGCCAGCAGCCCGCACTCAGTAGCCAAAAACATTCAGTACTTC. Combining the CDR3 with reference TRBV11-2 and TRBJ2-4 gives the whole variable domain EAGVAQSPRYKIIEKRQSVAFWCNPISGHATLYWYQQILGQGPKLLIQFQNNGVVDDSQLPKDRFSAERLKGVDSTLKIQPAKLEDSAVYLCASSPHSVAKNIQYFGAGTRLSVL.

This chain uses TRBV7-7 with TRBJ2-4, with D unresolved. V was cut by 4 bases and J by 8 bases, with 12 bases left in between. The V gene's germline CDR1 is SSHAT and CDR2 FNYEAQ (reference sequence). This CDR3 has 13 residues. The CDR3 sequence: CASSSSLRDIQYF. The CDR3 nucleotides are TGTGCCAGCAGCTCTTCGCTTAGGGACATTCAGTACTTC.

This chain links TRBV4-1 with TRBJ1-1; TRBD1 aligns across 7 bases. In germline, CDR1 is MGHRA, CDR2 YSYEKL. Losses at the gene ends were 3 bases for V and 3 bases for J; bases not matched to a gene: 4. The CDR3 has 14 amino acids. CDR3 sequence reads: CASSHRQGHTEAFF. The CDR3 DNA sequence: TGCGCCAGCAGCCATCGACAGGGACACACTGAAGCTTTCTTT.

V is TRBV7-2 and J is TRBJ2-7; TRBD2 is a possible D gene (6 bases). CDR1 is SGHTA, CDR2 FQGNSA, per germline. The V end lost 2 bases, the J end lost 4 bases, and 15 bases lay between the germline ends. The CDR3 contains 15 residues. CDR3 region: CASSLNGGSGYEQYF. In nucleotides, the CDR3 is TGTGCCAGCAGCTTAAATGGGGGGTCGGGGTACGAGCAGTACTTC.

The chain is built from TRBV27 and TRBJ2-7; TRBD1 might be the D (6 bases). V was shortened by 3 bases and J by 0 bases, with 9 bases between the two germline ends. CDR1 is MNHEY, CDR2 SMNVEV, per germline (reference sequence). CDR3 size: 14 residues. For the CDR3, the DNA is TGTGCCAGCAGTTTCGGGACACACTCCTACGAGCAGTACTTC. It yields the protein CASSFGTHSYEQYF.

This clone came up a few times. The chain is built from TRBV28 and TRBJ2-7; D is possibly TRBD1 (6 bases). The CDR3 loop spans 13 amino acids. Germline V gene sequence: CDR1 MDHEN, CDR2 SYDVKM. V was clipped by 6 bases and J by 5 bases, with 14 bases between them. The CDR3 reads CASRIEGGHEQYF. The DNA of the CDR3 is TGTGCCAGCAGGATAGAAGGGGGTCACGAGCAGTACTTC.

This chain connects TRBV4-3 to TRBJ2-2; TRBD1 agrees at 8 bases. Trimming removed 6 bases from V and 6 bases from J; junction bases left unmatched: 6. This CDR3 has 14 residues. Germline loops: CDR1 LGHNA, CDR2 YSLEER. CDR3 sequence (DNA): TGCGCCAGCAGTAGCCAGGGGGCATCCGGGGAGCTGTTTTTT. Translated, it gives CASSSQGASGELFF.

CDR3 nucleotides: TGCGCCAGCAGCCAAGATCCGAGGACAGGCCTCTATGGCTACACCTTC. It is translated as CASSQDPRTGLYGYTF. V and J are TRBV4-1 and TRBJ1-2; TRBD1 matches 7 bases. The germline V gene has CDR1 MGHRA and CDR2 YSYEKL. The CDR3 sequence is 16 residues long. V trimming: 0 bases; J trimming: 4 bases; junction bases outside the gene matches: 8.

The chain joins TRBV5-6 to TRBJ1-5; D is unclear. This CDR3 contains 15 residues. CDR1 is SGHDT, CDR2 YYEEEE, per germline. V was clipped by 1 base and J by 0 bases, with 8 bases between them. CDR3 coding DNA: TGTGCCAGCAGCTTGAGGCAGAATAGCAATCAGCCCCAGCATTTT. The encoded protein is CASSLRQNSNQPQHF.

The rearrangement links TRBV28 to TRBJ1-1; possibly TRBD1 for D (5 bases). The CDR3 sequence is 14 residues long. Germline V gene sequence: CDR1 MDHEN, CDR2 SYDVKM. V lost 5 bases, J lost 2 bases, and 12 bases lay in between. CDR3 region: CASSAAGGNTEAFF. The CDR3 region has the DNA TGTGCCAGCAGTGCCGCCGGGGGAAACACTGAAGCTTTCTTT.

This chain connects TRBV9 to TRBJ1-1; D remains ambiguous. The CDR3 is 15 residues long. Germline values: CDR1 SGDLS, CDR2 YYNGEE. With 0 bases removed from V and 4 bases from J, the gap between germline ends came to 13 bases. The CDR3 DNA is TGTGCCAGCAGCGTAGGAGAATTACGGGGCACTGAAGCTTTCTTT. Translation: CASSVGELRGTEAFF.

This rearrangement joins TRBV3-1 (or the pseudogene TRBV3-2) to TRBJ2-3; D might be TRBD2 (5 bases). The CDR3 runs to 12 residues. Germline lookup yields CDR1 LGHDT and CDR2 YNNKEL (reference sequence). V lost 5 bases and J lost 5, with 8 bases in between. The CDR3 loop reads CASSYEGDTQYF. CDR3 DNA: TGTGCCAGCAGCTATGAGGGAGATACGCAGTATTTT.

The V and J genes are TRBV5-4 and TRBJ2-7; 8 bases map to TRBD1. Germline lookup yields CDR1 SGHNT and CDR2 YYREEE (reference sequence). Germline trimming cut 0 bases from V and 3 bases from J; bases unmatched to any gene: 5. This CDR3 is 15 amino acids long. DNA for the CDR3: TGTGCCAGCAGCTTGGGACAGGGGAAAGTCTACGAGCAGTACTTC. This codes for CASSLGQGKVYEQYF.